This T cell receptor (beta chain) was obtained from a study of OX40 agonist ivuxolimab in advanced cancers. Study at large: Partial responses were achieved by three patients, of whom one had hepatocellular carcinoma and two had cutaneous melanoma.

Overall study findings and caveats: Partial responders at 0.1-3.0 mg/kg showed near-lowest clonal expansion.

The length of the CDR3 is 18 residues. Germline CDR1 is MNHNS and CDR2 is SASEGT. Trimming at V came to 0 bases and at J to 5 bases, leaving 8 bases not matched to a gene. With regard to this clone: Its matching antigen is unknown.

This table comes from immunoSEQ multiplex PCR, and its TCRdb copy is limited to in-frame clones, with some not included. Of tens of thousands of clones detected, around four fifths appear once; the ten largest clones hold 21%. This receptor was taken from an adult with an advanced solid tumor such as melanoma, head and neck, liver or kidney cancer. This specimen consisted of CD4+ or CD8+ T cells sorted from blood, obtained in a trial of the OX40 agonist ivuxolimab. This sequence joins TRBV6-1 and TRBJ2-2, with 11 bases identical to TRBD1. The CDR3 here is CASSEAGGQGAGTGELFF. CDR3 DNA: TGTGCCAGCAGTGAAGCGGGTGGACAGGGGGCAGGGACCGGGGAGCTGTTTTTT.